This TCR beta chain was observed in a study of T cell responses to AZD1222 COVID-19 vaccine. Study-wide context: Analysis merged second doses at about 4 or about 12 weeks. Points from the study as a whole: Targets within unmutated variant regions were reportedly found for nearly half of spike-specific TCRs. Among the donors, most were white British and more were female, and clonal diversity was possibly underestimated.

Germline V gene sequence: CDR1 SGDLS, CDR2 YYNGEE. The CDR3 totals 15 residues. Trimming took 1 base from V and 3 from J; bases not matched to a gene: 3. Concerning this clone: Its target is not known.

The data were produced by immunoSEQ multiplex PCR, yet TCRdb's version contains in-frame clones alone and is incomplete. The table has about 94,000 clones, around 90% seen once. The specimen was peripheral blood, collected on day 0 of AZD1222 vaccination. The chain is built from TRBV9 and TRBJ1-3, with 8 bases matching TRBD1. This clonotype originated in an adult in good health. Here the CDR3 reads CASSVRTGSGNTIYF. CDR3 in DNA: TGTGCCAGCAGCGTAAGGACAGGGAGTGGAAACACCATATATTTT. The full variable domain, with the rest looked up from reference TRBV9 and TRBJ1-3, is DSGVTQTPKHLITATGQRVTLRCSPRSGDLSVYWYQQSLDQGLQFLIQYYNGEERAKGNILERFSAQQFPDLHSELNLSSLELGDSALYFCASSVRTGSGNTIYFGEGSWLTVV.